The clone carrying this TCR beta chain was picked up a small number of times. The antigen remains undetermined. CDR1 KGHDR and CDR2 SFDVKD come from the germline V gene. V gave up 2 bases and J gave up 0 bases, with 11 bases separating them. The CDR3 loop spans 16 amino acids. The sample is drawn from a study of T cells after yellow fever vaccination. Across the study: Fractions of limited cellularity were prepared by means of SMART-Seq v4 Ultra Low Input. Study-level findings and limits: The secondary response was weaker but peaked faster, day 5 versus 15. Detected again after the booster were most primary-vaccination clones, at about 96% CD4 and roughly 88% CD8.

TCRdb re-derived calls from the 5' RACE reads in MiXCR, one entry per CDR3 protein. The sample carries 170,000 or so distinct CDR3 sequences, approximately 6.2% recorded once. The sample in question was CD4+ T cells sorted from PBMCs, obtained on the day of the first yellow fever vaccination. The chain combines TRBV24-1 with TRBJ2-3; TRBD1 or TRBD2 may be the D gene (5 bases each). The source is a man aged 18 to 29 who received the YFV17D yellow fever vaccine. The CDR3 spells CATSDSGTASTDTQYF. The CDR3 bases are TGTGCCACCAGTGATTCCGGGACGGCTAGCACAGATACGCAGTATTTT.